This T cell receptor beta chain is drawn from a study of shared clonotypes between healthy human individuals. Findings and limits, study-wide: Naive subsets tended to show greater estimated richness than memory subsets. Four donors had around 5.5% of their naive CD4 clonotypes in common. What rarefaction showed was incomplete sorted-subset sequencing despite large depth.

This CDR3 is 16 amino acids long. Germline V gene data show CDR1 as SGHRS and CDR2 as YFSETQ. V was trimmed by 1 base and J by 7 bases, leaving 18 bases between them. Each subset's genomic DNA was shared equally among a number of immunoSEQ plates. Measured with immunoSEQ multiplex PCR; TCRdb has only the in-frame clones, and not every one. The sample has 2,500,000 or so clones, 90% to 95% seen once; the top ten hold around 0.14%. This clone appeared once. Its antigen is currently unknown. Sequences were obtained from naive CD4+ T cells sorted from blood. Subset denoted: CD45RA+ positively selected. The V call is TRBV5-1, the J call TRBJ2-1, with D perhaps being TRBD1 or TRBD2 (6 bases each). The origin of this receptor is a man aged 18 to 29 in good health. This CDR3 reads CASSLNPERGRNEQFF. CDR3 nucleotide sequence: TGCGCCAGCAGCTTGAATCCGGAGAGGGGGAGGAATGAGCAGTTCTTC.